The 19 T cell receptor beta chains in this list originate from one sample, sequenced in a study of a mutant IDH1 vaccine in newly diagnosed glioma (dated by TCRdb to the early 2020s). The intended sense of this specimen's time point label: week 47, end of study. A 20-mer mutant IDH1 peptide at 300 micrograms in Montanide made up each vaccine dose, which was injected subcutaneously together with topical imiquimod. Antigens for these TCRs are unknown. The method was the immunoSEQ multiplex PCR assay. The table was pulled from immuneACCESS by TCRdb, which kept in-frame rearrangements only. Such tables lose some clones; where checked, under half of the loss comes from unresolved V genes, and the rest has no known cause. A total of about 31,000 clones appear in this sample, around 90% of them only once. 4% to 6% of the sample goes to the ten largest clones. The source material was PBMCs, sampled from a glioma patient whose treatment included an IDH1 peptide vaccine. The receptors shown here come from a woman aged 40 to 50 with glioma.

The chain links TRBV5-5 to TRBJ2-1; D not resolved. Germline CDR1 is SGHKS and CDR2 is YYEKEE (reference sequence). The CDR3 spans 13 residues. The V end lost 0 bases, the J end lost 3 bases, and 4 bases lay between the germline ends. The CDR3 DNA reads TGTGCCAGCAGCTTGGACAACTACAATGAGCAGTTCTTC. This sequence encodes CASSLDNYNEQFF.

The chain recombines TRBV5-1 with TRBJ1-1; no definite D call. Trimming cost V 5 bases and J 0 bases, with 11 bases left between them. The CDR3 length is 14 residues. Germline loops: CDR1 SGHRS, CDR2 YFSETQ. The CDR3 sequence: CASSSDGLNTEAFF. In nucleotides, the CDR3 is TGCGCCAGCAGTTCAGATGGGTTGAACACTGAAGCTTTCTTT.

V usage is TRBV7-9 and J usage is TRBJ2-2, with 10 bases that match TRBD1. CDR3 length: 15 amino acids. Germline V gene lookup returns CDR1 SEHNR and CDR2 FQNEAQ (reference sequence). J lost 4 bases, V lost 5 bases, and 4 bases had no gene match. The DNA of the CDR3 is TGTGCCAGCAGCCGACAGGGGGCAGGCACCGGGGAGCTGTTTTTT. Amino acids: CASSRQGAGTGELFF.

The CDR3 region is CASSLAASNTEAFF. In nucleotides, the CDR3 is TGTGCCAGCAGCTTAGCTGCCTCGAACACTGAAGCTTTCTTT. The chain links TRBV7-2 to TRBJ1-1; D call uncertain. Trimming left V 0 bases short and J 1 base short, with 6 bases between. Germline values: CDR1 SGHTA, CDR2 FQGNSA. CDR3 length: 14 amino acids.

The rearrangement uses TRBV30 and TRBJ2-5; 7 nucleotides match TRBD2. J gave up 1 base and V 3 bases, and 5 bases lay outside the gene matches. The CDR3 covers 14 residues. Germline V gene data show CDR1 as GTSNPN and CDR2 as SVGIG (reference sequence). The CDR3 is CAWSPRTSQETQYF. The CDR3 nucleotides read TGTGCCTGGAGCCCTCGGACTAGCCAAGAGACCCAGTACTTC.

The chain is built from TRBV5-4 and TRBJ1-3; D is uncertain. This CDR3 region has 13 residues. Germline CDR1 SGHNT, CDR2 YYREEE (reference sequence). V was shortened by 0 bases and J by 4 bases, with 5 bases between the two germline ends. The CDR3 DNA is TGTGCCAGCAGCTTGGACCAGGGAAACACCATATATTTT. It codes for CASSLDQGNTIYF.

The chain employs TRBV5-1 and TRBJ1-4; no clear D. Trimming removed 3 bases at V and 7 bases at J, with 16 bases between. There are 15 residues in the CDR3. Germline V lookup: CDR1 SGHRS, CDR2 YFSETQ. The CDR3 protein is CASSSVPGASEKLFF. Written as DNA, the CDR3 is TGCGCCAGCAGCTCGGTTCCGGGAGCGAGTGAAAAACTGTTTTTT.

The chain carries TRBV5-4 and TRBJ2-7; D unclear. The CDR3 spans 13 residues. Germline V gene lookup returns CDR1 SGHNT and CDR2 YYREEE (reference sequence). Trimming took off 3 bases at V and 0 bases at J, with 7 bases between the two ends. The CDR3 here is CASSYADSYEQYF. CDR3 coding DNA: TGTGCCAGCAGCTATGCGGACTCCTACGAGCAGTACTTC.

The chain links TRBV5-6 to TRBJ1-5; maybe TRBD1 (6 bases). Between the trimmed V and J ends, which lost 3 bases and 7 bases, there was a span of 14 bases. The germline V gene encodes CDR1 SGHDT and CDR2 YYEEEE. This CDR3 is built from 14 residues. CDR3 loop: CASSSGQPGQPQHF. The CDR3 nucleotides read TGTGCCAGCAGCTCAGGACAGCCCGGGCAGCCCCAGCATTTT.

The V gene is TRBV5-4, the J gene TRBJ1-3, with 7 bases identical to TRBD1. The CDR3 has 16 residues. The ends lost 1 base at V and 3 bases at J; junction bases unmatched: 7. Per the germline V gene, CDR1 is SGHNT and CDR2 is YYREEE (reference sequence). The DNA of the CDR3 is TGTGCCAGCAGCTTGACGACAGGGAAAAGTGGAAACACCATATATTTT. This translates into CASSLTTGKSGNTIYF. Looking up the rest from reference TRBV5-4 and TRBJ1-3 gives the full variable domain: ETGVTQSPTHLIKTRGQQVTLRCSSQSGHNTVSWYQQALGQGPQFIFQYYREEENGRGNFPPRFSGLQFPNYSSELNVNALELDDSALYLCASSLTTGKSGNTIYFGEGSWLTVV.

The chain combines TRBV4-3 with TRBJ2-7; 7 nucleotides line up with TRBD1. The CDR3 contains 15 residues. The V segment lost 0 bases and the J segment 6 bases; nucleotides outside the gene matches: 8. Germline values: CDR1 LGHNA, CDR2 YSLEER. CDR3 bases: TGCGCCAGCAGCCAAGAGGCAGGGGGTGAGGGCGAGCAGTACTTC. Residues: CASSQEAGGEGEQYF.

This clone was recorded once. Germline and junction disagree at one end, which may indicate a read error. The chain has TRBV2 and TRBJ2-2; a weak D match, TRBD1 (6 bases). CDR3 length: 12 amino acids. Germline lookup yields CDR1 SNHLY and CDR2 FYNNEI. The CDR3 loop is CASRRGTGELFF. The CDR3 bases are TGTGCCAGCAGAAGGGGGACCGGGGAGTTGTTTTTT.

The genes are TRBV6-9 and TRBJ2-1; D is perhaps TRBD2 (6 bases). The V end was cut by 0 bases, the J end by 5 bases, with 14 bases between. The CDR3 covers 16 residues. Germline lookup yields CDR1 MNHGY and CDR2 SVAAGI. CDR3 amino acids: CASSYSRGTEHNEQFF. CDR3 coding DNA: TGTGCCAGCAGTTATTCAAGAGGGACTGAGCACAATGAGCAGTTCTTC.

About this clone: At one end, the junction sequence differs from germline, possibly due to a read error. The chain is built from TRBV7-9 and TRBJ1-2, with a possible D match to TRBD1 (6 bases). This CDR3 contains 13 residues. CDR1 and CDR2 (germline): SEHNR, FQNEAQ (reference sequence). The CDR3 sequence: CASSPEGVTGCTF. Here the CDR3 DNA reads TGTGCCAGCAGCCCCGAAGGTGTGACAGGCTGCACCTTC. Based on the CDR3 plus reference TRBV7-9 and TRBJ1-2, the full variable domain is DTGVSQNPRHKITKRGQNVTFRCDPISEHNRLYWYRQTLGQGPEFLTYFQNEAQLEKSRLLSDRFSAERPKGSFSTLEIQRTEQGDSAMYLCASSPEGVTGCTFGSGTRLTVV.

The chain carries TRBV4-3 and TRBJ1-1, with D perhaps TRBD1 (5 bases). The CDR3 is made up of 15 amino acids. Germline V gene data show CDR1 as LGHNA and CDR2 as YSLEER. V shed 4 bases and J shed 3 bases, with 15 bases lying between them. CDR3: CASSPDQGDYTEAFF. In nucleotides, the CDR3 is TGCGCCAGCAGCCCAGATCAGGGAGATTACACTGAAGCTTTCTTT.

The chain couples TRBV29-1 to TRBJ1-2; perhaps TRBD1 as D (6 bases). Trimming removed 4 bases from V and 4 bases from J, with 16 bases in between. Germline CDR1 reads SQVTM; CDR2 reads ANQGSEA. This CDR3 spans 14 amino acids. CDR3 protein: CSVARQAVSYGYTF. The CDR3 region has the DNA TGCAGCGTTGCCAGACAGGCAGTGAGCTATGGCTACACCTTC.

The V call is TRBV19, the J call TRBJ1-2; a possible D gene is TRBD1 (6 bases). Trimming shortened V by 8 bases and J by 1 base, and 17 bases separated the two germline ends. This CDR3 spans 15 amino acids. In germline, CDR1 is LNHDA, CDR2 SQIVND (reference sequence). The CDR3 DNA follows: TGTGCCAGTTCTGATCCGGGGGCCCATAACTATGGCTACACCTTC. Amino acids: CASSDPGAHNYGYTF.

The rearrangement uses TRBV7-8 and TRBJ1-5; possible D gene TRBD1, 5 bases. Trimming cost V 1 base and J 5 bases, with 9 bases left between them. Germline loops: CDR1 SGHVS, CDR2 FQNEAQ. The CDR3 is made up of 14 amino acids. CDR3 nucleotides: TGTGCCAGCAGCTTAGTGATGGGGCATCAGCCCCAGCATTTT. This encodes CASSLVMGHQPQHF. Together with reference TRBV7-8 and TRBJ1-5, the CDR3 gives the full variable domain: GAGVSQSPRYKVAKRGQDVALRCDPISGHVSLFWYQQALGQGPEFLTYFQNEAQLDKSGLPSDRFFAERPEGSVSTLKIQRTQQEDSAVYLCASSLVMGHQPQHFGDGTRLSIL.

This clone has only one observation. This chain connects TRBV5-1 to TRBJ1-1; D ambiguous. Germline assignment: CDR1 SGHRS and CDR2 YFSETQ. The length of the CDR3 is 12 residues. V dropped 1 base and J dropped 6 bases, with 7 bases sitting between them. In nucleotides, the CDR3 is TGCGCCAGCAGCTTGCCCAGCTCTGAAGCTTTCTTT. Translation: CASSLPSSEAFF. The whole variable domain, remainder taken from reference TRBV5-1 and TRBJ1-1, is KAGVTQTPRYLIKTRGQQVTLSCSPISGHRSVSWYQQTPGQGLQFLFEYFSETQRNKGNFPGRFSGRQFSNSRSEMNVSTLELGDSALYLCASSLPSSEAFFGQGTRLTVV.